This is a list of T cell receptor beta chains from one sample in a study of blood T cell repertoires in COVID-19. Some clones are missing from TCRdb's copy, which holds only in-frame ones; the method was immunoSEQ multiplex PCR. The profile shows 150,000 to 200,000 clones, around 88% of them singletons. Sequenced: peripheral blood. The source is a human donor in a cohort sampled during active COVID-19. The CDR3 runs from the conserved cysteine through the conserved F or W. Each record gives: J gene, V gene, clone size, CDR3 length, D gene, CDR3 protein, CDR3 DNA. D genes are given only for firm matches. Clone size is stated in some rows and not others, as once, few, many or a class when expanded.

TRBJ1-6	TRBV2	.	15	TRBD1	CASSEGTGHNSPLHF	TGTGCCAGCAGTGAAGGGACAGGGCATAATTCACCCCTCCACTTT
TRBJ2-3	TRBV7-9	.	17	TRBD2	CASSRRLAGGPRDTQYF	TGTGCCAGCAGCCGAAGACTAGCGGGGGGGCCTAGGGATACGCAGTATTTT
TRBJ1-5	TRBV30	.	14	.	CAWSAGRLDQPQHF	TGTGCCTGGTCCGCGGGTCGTCTGGATCAGCCCCAGCATTTT
TRBJ1-5	TRBV30	.	13	TRBD1	CAWSVGTGQPQHF	TGTGCCTGGAGTGTGGGGACAGGGCAGCCCCAGCATTTT
TRBJ2-7	TRBV6-5	.	13	.	CASSYGQSYEQYF	TGTGCCAGCAGTTACGGGCAATCCTACGAGCAGTACTTC
TRBJ1-6	TRBV6-5	.	15	.	CARTPGEGQPSPLHF	TGTGCCAGGACCCCCGGGGAGGGGCAACCTTCGCCCCTCCACTTT
TRBJ1-5	TRBV28	.	16	TRBD1	CASSLMDRGPGQPQHF	TGTGCCAGCAGCCTTATGGACAGGGGGCCGGGGCAGCCCCAGCATTTT
TRBJ1-2	TRBV7-6	.	16	TRBD1	CASSLAPGQVNYGYTF	TGTGCCAGCAGCTTAGCGCCGGGACAGGTTAACTATGGCTACACCTTC
TRBJ1-2	TRBV27	.	16	TRBD1	CASSLSGTGLWYGYTF	TGTGCCAGCAGTTTATCCGGGACAGGCCTATGGTATGGCTACACCTTC
TRBJ2-1	TRBV9	once	16	.	CASSVEAGRSYNEQFF	TGTGCCAGCAGCGTAGAGGCGGGTCGATCCTACAATGAGCAGTTCTTC
TRBJ1-4	TRBV6-5	.	14	.	CASSYRGGGEKLFF	TGTGCCAGCAGTTACAGGGGGGGAGGGGAAAAACTGTTTTTT
TRBJ1-2	TRBV6-2/TRBV6-3	.	14	TRBD1	CASSTGTAYYGYTF	TGTGCCAGCAGTACCGGGACAGCCTACTATGGCTACACCTTC
TRBJ1-6	TRBV2	.	14	.	CASSLRDINSPLHF	TGTGCCAGCAGCCTAAGGGACATTAATTCACCCCTCCACTTT
TRBJ1-1	TRBV3-1/TRBV3-2	.	13	.	CASSQNWNTEAFF	TGTGCCAGCAGCCAAAACTGGAACACTGAAGCTTTCTTT
TRBJ1-2	TRBV27	.	14	TRBD1	CASSSLGDRDGYTF	TGTGCCAGCAGTTCACTGGGGGACAGGGATGGCTACACCTTC
TRBJ1-3	TRBV28	.	13	TRBD1	CATEGTGVNTIYF	TGTGCCACCGAGGGGACAGGGGTGAACACCATATATTTT
TRBJ1-3	TRBV3-1/TRBV3-2	few	18	.	CASSQITGSVISGNTIYF	TGTGCCAGCAGCCAAATAACAGGCAGCGTCATCTCTGGAAACACCATATATTTT
TRBJ1-5	TRBV28	.	13	TRBD1	CASLGQDNQPQHF	TGTGCCAGCCTTGGACAGGATAATCAGCCCCAGCATTTT
TRBJ1-6	TRBV7-9	few	15	.	CASSSPGSYNSPLHF	TGTGCCAGCAGCTCACCTGGCAGCTATAATTCACCCCTCCACTTT
TRBJ2-7	TRBV5-6	.	14	.	CASSSTWGAYEQYF	TGTGCCAGCAGCTCCACTTGGGGCGCTTACGAGCAGTACTTC
TRBJ1-2	TRBV6-5	.	13	.	CASSLGDTYGYTF	TGTGCCAGCAGTTTGGGAGACACCTATGGCTACACCTTC
TRBJ1-2	TRBV6-2/TRBV6-3	.	13	.	CASSYLSAYGYTF	TGTGCCAGCAGTTACCTCAGTGCCTATGGCTACACCTTC
TRBJ1-1	TRBV6-4	.	14	.	CAILSQEANTEAFF	TGTGCCATCCTTTCTCAGGAAGCGAACACTGAAGCTTTCTTT
TRBJ1-2	TRBV5-1	.	16	TRBD1	CASSLGDRDLNYGYTF	TGCGCCAGCAGCTTGGGGGACAGAGACTTGAACTATGGCTACACCTTC
TRBJ1-4	TRBV19	.	16	TRBD1	CASSIGDREVVEKLFF	TGTGCCAGTAGTATAGGTGACAGGGAAGTGGTTGAAAAACTGTTTTTT
TRBJ2-1	TRBV7-3	.	16	.	CASTPVWRGPSDEQFF	TGTGCCAGCACCCCGGTATGGCGGGGGCCTTCGGATGAGCAGTTCTTC
TRBJ2-5	TRBV27	.	15	TRBD2	CASSFQGTSWETQYF	TGTGCCAGCAGTTTTCAAGGGACTAGCTGGGAGACCCAGTACTTC
TRBJ2-3	TRBV3-1/TRBV3-2	.	15	.	CASSLGGPGTDTQYF	TGTGCCAGCAGCCTGGGGGGTCCAGGCACAGATACGCAGTATTTT
TRBJ2-2	TRBV28	.	13	.	CASSLLGAGELFF	TGTGCCAGCAGTTTACTAGGGGCCGGGGAGCTGTTTTTT